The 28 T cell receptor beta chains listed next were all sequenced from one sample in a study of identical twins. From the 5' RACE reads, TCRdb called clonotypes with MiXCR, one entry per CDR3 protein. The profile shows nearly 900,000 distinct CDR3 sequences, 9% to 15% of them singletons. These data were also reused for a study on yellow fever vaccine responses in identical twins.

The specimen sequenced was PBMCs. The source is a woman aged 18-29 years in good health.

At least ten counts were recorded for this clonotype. The CDR3 sequence is CASSSQGFNTEAFF. In DNA form, the CDR3 reads TGTGCCAGCAGTAGTCAGGGGTTTAACACTGAAGCTTTCTTT. This chain joins TRBV12-3 or TRBV12-4 and TRBJ1-1; tentatively, D is TRBD1 (6 bases). The CDR3 totals 14 residues. The V end was cut by 5 bases, the J end by 2 bases, with 12 bases between.

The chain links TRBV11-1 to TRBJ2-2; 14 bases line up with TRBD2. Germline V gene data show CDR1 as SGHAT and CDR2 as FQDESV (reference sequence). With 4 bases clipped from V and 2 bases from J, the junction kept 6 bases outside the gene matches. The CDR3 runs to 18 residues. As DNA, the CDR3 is TGTGCCAGCAGCTCGGCTGGACTAGCGGGGGGAAACACCGGGGAGCTGTTTTTT. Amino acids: CASSSAGLAGGNTGELFF.

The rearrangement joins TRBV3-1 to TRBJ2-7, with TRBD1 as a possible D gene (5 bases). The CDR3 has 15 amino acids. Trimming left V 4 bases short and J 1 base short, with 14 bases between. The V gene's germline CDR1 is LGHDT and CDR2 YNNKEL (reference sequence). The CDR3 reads CASSPSWTRSYEQYF. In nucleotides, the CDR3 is TGTGCCAGCAGCCCCTCCTGGACAAGGTCCTACGAGCAGTACTTC.

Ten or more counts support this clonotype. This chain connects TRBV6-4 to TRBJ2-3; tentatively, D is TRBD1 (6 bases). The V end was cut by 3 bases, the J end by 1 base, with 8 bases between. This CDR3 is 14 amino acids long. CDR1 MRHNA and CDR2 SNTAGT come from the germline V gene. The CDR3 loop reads CASSEGAGTDTQYF. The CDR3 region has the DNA TGTGCCAGCAGTGAGGGGGCGGGCACAGATACGCAGTATTTT.

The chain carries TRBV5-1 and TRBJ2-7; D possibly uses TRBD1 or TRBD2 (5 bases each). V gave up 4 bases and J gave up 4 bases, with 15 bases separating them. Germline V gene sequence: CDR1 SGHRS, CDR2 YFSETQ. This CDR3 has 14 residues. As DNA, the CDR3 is TGCGCCAGCAGCCCCGGGGCAGATTTATACGAGCAGTACGTC. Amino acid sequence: CASSPGADLYEQYV.

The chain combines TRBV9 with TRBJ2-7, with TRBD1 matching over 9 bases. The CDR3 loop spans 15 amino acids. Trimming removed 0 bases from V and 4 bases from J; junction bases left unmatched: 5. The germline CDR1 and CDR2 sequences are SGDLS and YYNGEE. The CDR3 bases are TGTGCCAGCAGCGTAGCGAACAGGGGGCCGTACGAGCAGTACGTC. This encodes CASSVANRGPYEQYV.

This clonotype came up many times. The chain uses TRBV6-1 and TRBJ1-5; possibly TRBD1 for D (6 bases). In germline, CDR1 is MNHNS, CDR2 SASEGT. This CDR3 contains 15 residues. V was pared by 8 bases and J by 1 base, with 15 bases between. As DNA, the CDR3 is TGTGCCAGCCGTAATACAGGGAGGAGCAATCAGCCCCAGCATTTT. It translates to CASRNTGRSNQPQHF.

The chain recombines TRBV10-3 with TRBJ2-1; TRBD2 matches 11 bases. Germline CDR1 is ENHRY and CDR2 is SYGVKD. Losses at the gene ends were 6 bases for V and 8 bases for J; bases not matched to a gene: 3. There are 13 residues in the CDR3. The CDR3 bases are TGTGCCATCAGGACTAGCGGGATGGATGAGCAGTTCTTC. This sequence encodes CAIRTSGMDEQFF.

CDR3 sequence reads: CASSGEQGVSTDTQYF. Here the CDR3 DNA reads TGTGCCAGCAGTGGAGAACAGGGGGTGAGCACAGATACGCAGTATTTT. The chain employs TRBV2 and TRBJ2-3; 8 positions match TRBD1. This CDR3 is 16 amino acids long. The germline CDR1 and CDR2 sequences are SNHLY and FYNNEI. V shed 4 bases, J shed 0 bases, and the junction held 6 bases outside the gene matches.

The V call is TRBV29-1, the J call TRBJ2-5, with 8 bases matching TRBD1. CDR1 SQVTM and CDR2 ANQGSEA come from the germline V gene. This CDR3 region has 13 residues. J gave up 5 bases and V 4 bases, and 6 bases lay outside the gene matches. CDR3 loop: CSVAPDRVETQYF. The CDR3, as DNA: TGCAGCGTTGCCCCGGACAGGGTGGAGACCCAGTACTTC.

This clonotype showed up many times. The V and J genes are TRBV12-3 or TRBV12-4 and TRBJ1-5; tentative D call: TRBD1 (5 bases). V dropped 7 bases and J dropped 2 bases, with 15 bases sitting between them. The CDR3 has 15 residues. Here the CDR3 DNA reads TGTGCCAGCAAAGTTTTGGGGGACGGCAATCAGCCCCAGCATTTT. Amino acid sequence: CASKVLGDGNQPQHF.

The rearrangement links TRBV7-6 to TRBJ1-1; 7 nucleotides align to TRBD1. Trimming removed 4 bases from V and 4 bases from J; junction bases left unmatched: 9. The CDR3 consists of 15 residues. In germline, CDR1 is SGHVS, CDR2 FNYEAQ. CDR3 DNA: TGTGCCAGCAGCTCACCCGAACAGGGGAGCACTGAAGCTTTCTTT. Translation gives CASSSPEQGSTEAFF.

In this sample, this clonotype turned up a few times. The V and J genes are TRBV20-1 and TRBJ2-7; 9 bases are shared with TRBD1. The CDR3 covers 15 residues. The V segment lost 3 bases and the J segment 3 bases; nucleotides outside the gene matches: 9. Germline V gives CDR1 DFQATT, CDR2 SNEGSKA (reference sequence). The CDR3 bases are TGCAGTGCTAGGGCCACCGGGACAGGGTTCTACGAGCAGTACTTC. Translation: CSARATGTGFYEQYF.

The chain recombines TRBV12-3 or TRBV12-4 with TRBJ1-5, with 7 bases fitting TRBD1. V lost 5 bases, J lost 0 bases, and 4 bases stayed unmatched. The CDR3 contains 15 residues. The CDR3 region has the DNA TGTGCCAGCAGTCCCGGACAGGATAGCAATCAGCCCCAGCATTTT. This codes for CASSPGQDSNQPQHF.

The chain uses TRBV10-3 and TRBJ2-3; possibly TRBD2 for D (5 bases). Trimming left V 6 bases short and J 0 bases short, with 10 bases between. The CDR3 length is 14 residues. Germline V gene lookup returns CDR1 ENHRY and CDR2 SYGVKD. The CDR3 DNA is TGTGCCATCAGGGTTGGCGGGAGCACAGATACGCAGTATTTT. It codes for CAIRVGGSTDTQYF.

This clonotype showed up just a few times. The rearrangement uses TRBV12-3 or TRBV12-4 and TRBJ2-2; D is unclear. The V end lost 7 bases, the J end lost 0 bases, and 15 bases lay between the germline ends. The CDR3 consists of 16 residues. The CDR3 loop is CASTLHVQPNTGELFF. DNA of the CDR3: TGTGCCAGCACCCTCCACGTCCAGCCGAACACCGGGGAGCTGTTTTTT.

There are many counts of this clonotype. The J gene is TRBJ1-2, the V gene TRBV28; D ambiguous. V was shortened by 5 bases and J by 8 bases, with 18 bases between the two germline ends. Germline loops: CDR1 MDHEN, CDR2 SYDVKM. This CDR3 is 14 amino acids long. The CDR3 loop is CASSPPVKFRGYTF. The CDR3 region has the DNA TGTGCCAGCAGTCCTCCCGTGAAGTTCCGGGGCTACACCTTC.

The CDR3 nucleotides read TGTGCTAGTGGTCCCCAGACAGGCTCCTACAATGAGCAGTTCTTC. As protein: CASGPQTGSYNEQFF. This chain connects TRBV12-5 to TRBJ2-1, with TRBD1 as a possible D gene (6 bases). Per the germline V gene, CDR1 is LGHNT and CDR2 is FRNRAP. CDR3 size: 15 residues. V was pared by 5 bases and J by 0 bases, with 11 bases between.

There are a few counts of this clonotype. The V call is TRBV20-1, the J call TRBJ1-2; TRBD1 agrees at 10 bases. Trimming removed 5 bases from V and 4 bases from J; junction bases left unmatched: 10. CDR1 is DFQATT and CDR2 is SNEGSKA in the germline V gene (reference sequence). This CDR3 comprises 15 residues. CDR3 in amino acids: CSAAPTGGDVYGYTF. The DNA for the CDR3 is TGCAGTGCTGCTCCGACAGGGGGCGACGTCTATGGCTACACCTTC.

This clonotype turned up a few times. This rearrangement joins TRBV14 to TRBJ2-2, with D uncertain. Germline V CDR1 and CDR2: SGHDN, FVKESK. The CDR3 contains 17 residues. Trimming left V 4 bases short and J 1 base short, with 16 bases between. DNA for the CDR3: TGTGCCAGCAGCCGTAGGCTCTTGGCAGGGAACACCGGGGAGCTGTTTTTT. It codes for CASSRRLLAGNTGELFF.

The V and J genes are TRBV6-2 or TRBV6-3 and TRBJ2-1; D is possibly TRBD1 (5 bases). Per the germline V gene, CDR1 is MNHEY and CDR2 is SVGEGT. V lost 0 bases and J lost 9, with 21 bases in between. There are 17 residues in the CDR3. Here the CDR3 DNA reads TGTGCCAGCAGTTACTCGACAGCCCTTCTGGTCCGTATTGAGCAGTTCTTC. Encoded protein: CASSYSTALLVRIEQFF.

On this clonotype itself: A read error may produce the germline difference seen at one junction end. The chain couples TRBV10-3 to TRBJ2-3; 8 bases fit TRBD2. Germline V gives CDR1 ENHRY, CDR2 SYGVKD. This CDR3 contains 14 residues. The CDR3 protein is CAISESGGPDMQYF. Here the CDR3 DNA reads TGTGCCATCAGTGAATCGGGGGGGCCCGATATGCAGTATTTT.

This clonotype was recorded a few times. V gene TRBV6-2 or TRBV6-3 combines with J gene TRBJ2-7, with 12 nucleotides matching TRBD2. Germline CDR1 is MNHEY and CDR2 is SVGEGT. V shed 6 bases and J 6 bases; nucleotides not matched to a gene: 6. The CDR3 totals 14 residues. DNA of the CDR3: TGTGCCAGCAGAGCGACTAGCGGGAGAGGCGAGCAGTACTTC. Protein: CASRATSGRGEQYF.

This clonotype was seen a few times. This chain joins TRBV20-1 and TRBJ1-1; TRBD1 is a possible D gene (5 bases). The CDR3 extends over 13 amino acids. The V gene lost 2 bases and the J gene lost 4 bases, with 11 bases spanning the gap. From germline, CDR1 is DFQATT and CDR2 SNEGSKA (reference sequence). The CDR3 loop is CSARLSGGTEAFF. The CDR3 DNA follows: TGCAGTGCTAGATTATCTGGGGGCACTGAAGCTTTCTTT.

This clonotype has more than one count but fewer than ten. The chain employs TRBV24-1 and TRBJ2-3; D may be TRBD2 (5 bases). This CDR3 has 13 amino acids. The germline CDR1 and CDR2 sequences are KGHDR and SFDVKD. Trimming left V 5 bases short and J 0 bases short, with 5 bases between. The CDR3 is CATSGTSTDTQYF. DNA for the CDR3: TGTGCCACCAGTGGGACTAGCACAGATACGCAGTATTTT.

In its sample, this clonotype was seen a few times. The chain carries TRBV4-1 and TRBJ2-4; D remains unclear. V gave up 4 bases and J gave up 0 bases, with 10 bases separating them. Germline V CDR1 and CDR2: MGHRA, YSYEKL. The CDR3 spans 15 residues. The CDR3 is CASSPSVLAKNIQYF. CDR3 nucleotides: TGCGCCAGCAGCCCGTCCGTCTTAGCCAAAAACATTCAGTACTTC.

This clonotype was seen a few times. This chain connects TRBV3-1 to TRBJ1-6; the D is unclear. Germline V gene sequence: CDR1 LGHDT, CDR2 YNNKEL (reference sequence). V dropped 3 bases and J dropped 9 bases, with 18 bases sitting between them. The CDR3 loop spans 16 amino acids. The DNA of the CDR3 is TGTGCCAGCAGCCATCTGGGAGGGTTGACCTCTTCACCCCTCCACTTT. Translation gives CASSHLGGLTSSPLHF.

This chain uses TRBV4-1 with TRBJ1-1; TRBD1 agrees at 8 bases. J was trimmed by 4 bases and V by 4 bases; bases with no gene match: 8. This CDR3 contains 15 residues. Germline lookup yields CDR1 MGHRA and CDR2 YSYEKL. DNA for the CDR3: TGCGCCAGCAGCCCCTACCCCACAGGGGGCACTGAAGCTTTCTTT. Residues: CASSPYPTGGTEAFF.